A single sample is the source of the 30 T cell receptor beta chains below, sequenced in a study of regulatory T cells in long-lasting Graves disease. Time point defined: persistent/refractory GD, antithyroid drugs over 5 years with positive TRAb. Scientists built the TCR library using RNA that was extracted from PBMCs. The TCR beta library used iRepertoire HTBI primers with Arm-PCR amplification of CDR3. MiXCR was run by TCRdb on the multiplex PCR reads, yielding one entry per CDR3 protein. The sample lists a few hundred thousand distinct CDR3 sequences; under 25% were seen once. The sample consisted of peripheral blood mononuclear cells (PBMCs), taken when the disease was refractory, from a patient treated with antithyroid drugs. All receptors come from a female donor with Graves disease.

This clonotype is a singleton in its sample. The V gene is TRBV12-3 or TRBV12-4, the J gene TRBJ2-2; D not resolved. V was cut by 6 bases and J by 9 bases, with 14 bases left in between. This CDR3 region has 13 residues. The chain's CDR3 is CASSTVGYRELFF. In DNA, the CDR3 is TGTGCCAGCAGCACCGTGGGGTACAGGGAGCTGTTTTTT.

The chain combines TRBV5-8 with TRBJ2-5, with D perhaps matching TRBD1 (6 bases). The CDR3 contains 15 residues. From germline, CDR1 is SGHTS and CDR2 YDEGEE. V was trimmed by 2 bases and J by 4 bases, leaving 15 bases between them. The CDR3, as DNA: TGTGCCAGCAGCTTTAATACAGGGACGCGAGAGACCCAGTACTTC. As protein: CASSFNTGTRETQYF.

This chain connects TRBV20-1 to TRBJ2-6; D gene unclear. Germline V gene sequence: CDR1 DFQATT, CDR2 SNEGSKA (reference sequence). The V end lost 6 bases, the J end lost 2 bases, and 11 bases lay between the germline ends. This CDR3 has 14 residues. CDR3 DNA sequence: TGCAGTGCACAAACAAGTCCTGGGGCCAACGTCCTGACTTTC. This sequence encodes CSAQTSPGANVLTF.

The chain joins TRBV7-2 to TRBJ2-7, with D perhaps given as TRBD1 or TRBD2 (5 bases each). Per germline, CDR1 SGHTA and CDR2 FQGNSA. V was clipped by 2 bases and J by 2 bases, with 13 bases between them. The CDR3 loop spans 15 amino acids. The CDR3 reads CASSLWGQGAYEQYF. The CDR3 DNA sequence: TGTGCCAGCAGCTTATGGGGCCAGGGAGCCTACGAGCAGTACTTC.

In its sample, this clonotype was seen a few times. The rearrangement joins TRBV7-3 to TRBJ2-7; 7 bases line up with TRBD2. Germline V CDR1 and CDR2: SGHTA, FQGTGA. This CDR3 has 13 residues. After removal of 5 bases from V and 4 bases from J, the junction contained 5 bases not matched to a gene. CDR3: CASSPDGGYEQYF. Here the CDR3 DNA reads TGTGCCAGCAGCCCGGACGGGGGGTACGAGCAGTACTTC.

This chain uses TRBV29-1 with TRBJ1-2, with 11 bases that match TRBD1. This CDR3 contains 14 residues. The V and J ends lost 0 bases and 10 bases, in that order; junction bases with no gene match: 7. Looked up from germline, CDR1 is SQVTM and CDR2 is ANQGSEA. The CDR3 protein is CSVEDADRGRIYTF. The CDR3 DNA reads as TGCAGCGTTGAAGATGCGGACAGGGGGCGAATCTACACCTTC.

This clonotype was seen many times. The chain is built from TRBV7-9 and TRBJ1-4; TRBD1 is a possible D gene (5 bases). Between the trimmed V and J ends, which lost 5 bases and 7 bases, there was a span of 11 bases. Germline V CDR1 and CDR2: SEHNR, FQNEAQ (reference sequence). CDR3 size: 13 residues. The CDR3 coding sequence is TGTGCCAGCAGCCTGAGCGGGGGTGAAAAACTGTTTTTT. This encodes CASSLSGGEKLFF.

This clonotype was recorded many times. The rearrangement links TRBV12-3 or TRBV12-4 to TRBJ1-2; no firm D call. The length of the CDR3 is 14 residues. V dropped 5 bases and J dropped 5 bases, with 15 bases sitting between them. CDR3 loop: CASSPKTNLYGYTF. The CDR3 DNA sequence: TGTGCCAGCAGTCCCAAAACTAACCTTTATGGCTACACCTTC.

Here the CDR3 DNA reads TGCAGCGGTTGGGACAGCCAAGAGACCCAGTACTTC. Its translation: CSGWDSQETQYF. The rearrangement joins TRBV20-1 to TRBJ2-5; TRBD1 matches 7 bases. The CDR3 consists of 12 residues. The germline V gene has CDR1 DFQATT and CDR2 SNEGSKA (reference sequence).

The chain uses TRBV4-2 and TRBJ2-3; D call uncertain. Germline values: CDR1 LGHNA, CDR2 YNFKEQ. V lost 4 bases to trimming and J lost 14 bases, with 22 bases between them. This CDR3 spans 14 amino acids. The CDR3 sequence: CASSPQVMGVPGYF. The CDR3 bases are TGTGCCAGCAGCCCCCAGGTGATGGGTGTACCGGGGTATTTT.

This clonotype was found many times. The chain carries TRBV28 and TRBJ2-7, with D perhaps given as TRBD1 or TRBD2 (5 bases each). The CDR3 is made up of 15 amino acids. The germline CDR1 and CDR2 sequences are MDHEN and SYDVKM. Trimming removed 6 bases from V and 2 bases from J, with 17 bases in between. The CDR3 region is CASSLLGRGAYEQYF. DNA of the CDR3: TGTGCCAGCAGCCTACTGGGGAGAGGGGCCTACGAGCAGTACTTC.

Written as DNA, the CDR3 is TGTGCCAGTAGTAAACTAGGGACACCCGGTGACATTCAGTACTTC. Protein sequence: CASSKLGTPGDIQYF. The chain uses TRBV19 and TRBJ2-4; possibly TRBD1 for D (6 bases). This CDR3 is 15 amino acids long. Trimming stripped 4 bases from V and 8 bases from J, with 18 bases between. Germline assignment: CDR1 LNHDA and CDR2 SQIVND (reference sequence). Based on the CDR3 plus reference TRBV19 and TRBJ2-4, the full variable domain is DGGITQSPKYLFRKEGQNVTLSCEQNLNHDAMYWYRQDPGQGLRLIYYSQIVNDFQKGDIAEGYSVSREKKESFPLTVTSAQKNPTAFYLCASSKLGTPGDIQYFGAGTRLSVL.

In regard to this clonotype: A read error may be the cause here, since a much bigger clone is one base away. The gene calls are TRBV6-5 and TRBJ1-3; unclear D gene. Per the germline V gene, CDR1 is MNHEY and CDR2 is SVGAGI. CDR3 size: 14 residues. CDR3 bases: TGTGCCAGCAGTTTAGGTGGACTCGGAAACACCACATATTTT. Translation: CASSLGGLGNTTYF.

The rearrangement uses TRBV7-3 and TRBJ2-1; 7 bases fit TRBD2. Losses at the gene ends were 5 bases for V and 5 bases for J; bases not matched to a gene: 9. Germline CDR1 and CDR2: SGHTA and FQGTGA. The CDR3 is 15 residues long. The chain's CDR3 is CASSLTGLHHNEQFF. CDR3 DNA sequence: TGTGCCAGCAGCCTGACGGGACTACATCACAATGAGCAGTTCTTC.

As to this clonotype: A much larger clone is a single base away; this may be a read error. V gene TRBV12-3 or TRBV12-4 combines with J gene TRBJ1-1; D may be TRBD1 (5 bases). The CDR3 is 13 amino acids. Trimming removed 8 bases from V and 10 bases from J, with 20 bases in between. The CDR3 DNA is TGTGCCAGCGGTCTTGGGGCCCCGGGACTAGCTTTCTTT. The encoded protein is CASGLGAPGLAFF.

This clonotype has ten or more counts. V is TRBV27 and J is TRBJ2-7, with D perhaps being TRBD1 or TRBD2 (6 bases each). The CDR3 covers 13 residues. The germline V gene encodes CDR1 MNHEY and CDR2 SMNVEV (reference sequence). Trimming shortened V by 3 bases and J by 2 bases, and 8 bases separated the two germline ends. The DNA for the CDR3 is TGTGCCAGCAGTTTTAGGGGGGCCTACGAGCAGTACTTC. Translating gives CASSFRGAYEQYF.

The chain employs TRBV27 and TRBJ1-4, with 9 bases that match TRBD1. The CDR3 is made up of 16 amino acids. The junction had 11 bases not matched to a gene; V was cut back by 5 bases and J by 7 bases. Germline loops: CDR1 MNHEY, CDR2 SMNVEV (reference sequence). The CDR3 here is CASSRKSGTGSEKLFF. CDR3 DNA: TGTGCCAGCAGTCGCAAATCCGGGACAGGGAGTGAAAAACTGTTTTTT. The variable domain in full, completed from reference TRBV27 and TRBJ1-4, reads EAQVTQNPRYLITVTGKKLTVTCSQNMNHEYMSWYRQDPGLGLRQIYYSMNVEVTDKGDVPEGYKVSRKEKRNFPLILESPSPNQTSLYFCASSRKSGTGSEKLFFGSGTQLSVL.

This clonotype was seen only a few times. The chain has TRBV25-1 and TRBJ1-3; D unresolved. The CDR3 sequence is 14 residues long. Germline V lookup: CDR1 MGHDK, CDR2 SYGVNS. V lost 2 bases, J lost 0 bases, and 5 bases lay in between. CDR3 amino acids: CASSEDFSGNTIYF. DNA for the CDR3: TGTGCCAGCAGTGAAGACTTCTCTGGAAACACCATATATTTT.

CDR3 in amino acids: CASYRGSTGELFF. As DNA, the CDR3 is TGTGCCAGCTACAGGGGAAGCACCGGGGAGCTGTTTTTT. V is TRBV28 and J is TRBJ2-2, with 7 bases identical to TRBD1. V gave up 8 bases and J gave up 4 bases; unmatched junction bases: 4. Germline CDR1 reads MDHEN; CDR2 reads SYDVKM. The CDR3 sequence is 13 residues long.

This clonotype turned up a few times. The chain joins TRBV3-1 to TRBJ2-7; no clear D. Trimming shortened V by 2 bases and J by 1 base, and 9 bases separated the two germline ends. The germline V gene has CDR1 LGHDT and CDR2 YNNKEL (reference sequence). The CDR3 runs to 14 residues. In nucleotides, the CDR3 is TGTGCCAGCAGCCAATCCCGGCTTTCCTACGAGCAGTACTTC. Encoded protein: CASSQSRLSYEQYF.

This clonotype was observed a handful of times. The gene calls are TRBV12-3 or TRBV12-4 and TRBJ2-2; 9 bases are a match to TRBD1. The V and J ends lost 7 bases and 0 bases, in that order; junction bases with no gene match: 6. The CDR3 spans 16 residues. CDR3 in amino acids: CASTRDRGANTGELFF. The CDR3 DNA is TGTGCCAGCACCCGAGACAGGGGGGCGAACACCGGGGAGCTGTTTTTT.

A word on this clonotype: A junction end diverges from the germline sequence, so it may reflect a read error. The rearrangement uses TRBV18 and TRBJ1-1, with D possibly TRBD1 on 6 matching bases. Germline V CDR1 and CDR2: KGHSH, LQKENI. This CDR3 is built from 12 residues. The CDR3 loop is CPSSRRGTEAFF. In nucleotides, the CDR3 is TGTCCCAGCTCAAGGAGGGGGACTGAAGCTTTCTTT.

This clonotype was detected only a few times. A much larger clone differs from this one at a single base, so this may be a read error. This sequence joins TRBV2 and TRBJ1-5, with 8 nucleotides matching TRBD1. Germline V gene lookup returns CDR1 SNHLY and CDR2 FYNNEI. The CDR3 loop spans 14 amino acids. V lost 4 bases and J lost 6; bases outside the gene matches: 5. Here the CDR3 DNA reads TGTGCCAGCAGTGGAGACAGGGGATCTCAGCCCCAGCATTTT. Translated: CASSGDRGSQPQHF.

This chain connects TRBV7-2 to TRBJ1-4, with D perhaps matching TRBD1 (5 bases). This CDR3 is built from 14 residues. Deletions cut 7 bases from V and 3 bases from J, with 12 bases between. In germline, CDR1 is SGHTA, CDR2 FQGNSA. The CDR3 region is CASTPGRANEKLFF. CDR3 DNA sequence: TGTGCCAGCACCCCAGGGCGGGCTAATGAAAAACTGTTTTTT.

There are a few counts of this clonotype. This rearrangement joins TRBV3-1 to TRBJ1-5, with D unclear. The germline V gene has CDR1 LGHDT and CDR2 YNNKEL (reference sequence). This CDR3 contains 14 residues. Trimming removed 3 bases from V and 0 bases from J, with 6 bases in between. The CDR3 DNA reads TGTGCCAGCAGCCAGAGCAATAGCAATCAGCCCCAGCATTTT. Translating it yields CASSQSNSNQPQHF.

The rearrangement links TRBV6-9 to TRBJ2-5; a weak D match, TRBD2 (6 bases). Germline CDR1 and CDR2: MNHGY and SVAAGI. Trimming shortened V by 4 bases and J by 3 bases, and 15 bases separated the two germline ends. The CDR3 has 15 amino acids. Here the CDR3 reads CASSWSGRREETQYF. CDR3 bases: TGTGCCAGCAGTTGGTCGGGGAGGCGAGAAGAGACCCAGTACTTC.

This clonotype was observed a few times. This sequence may be a read error, since a much larger clone differs from it by one base. This sequence joins TRBV28 and TRBJ1-1; D not resolved. CDR1 and CDR2 (germline): MDHEN, SYDVKM. V dropped 2 bases and J dropped 1 base, with 8 bases sitting between them. The CDR3 runs to 14 residues. The CDR3 is CASSLHRQNTEAFF. Here the CDR3 DNA reads TGTGCCAGCAGTTTACACAGACAGAACACTGAAGCTTTCTTT.

This clonotype turned up a few times. The chain links TRBV20-1 to TRBJ2-4; 11 bases are a match to TRBD2. Trimming at V came to 5 bases and at J to 5 bases, leaving 5 bases not matched to a gene. This CDR3 has 14 amino acids. CDR1 and CDR2 from the germline V gene are DFQATT and SNEGSKA (reference sequence). The CDR3 sequence is CSALLAGVENIQYF. DNA of the CDR3: TGCAGTGCTTTACTAGCGGGAGTGGAAAACATTCAGTACTTC.

This clonotype was counted once. This chain joins TRBV6-1 and TRBJ2-7; 11 bases are a match to TRBD2. CDR3 size: 17 residues. The trim removed 7 bases at V and 2 bases at J, leaving 13 bases unmatched. Germline CDR1 is MNHNS and CDR2 is SASEGT. The CDR3 bases are TGTGCCAGCAATGAGCCGGGACTAGCGGCACTAACCTACGAGCAGTACTTC. Its protein is CASNEPGLAALTYEQYF.

The genes are TRBV30 and TRBJ1-2; D remains ambiguous. This CDR3 has 12 residues. Germline V gene lookup returns CDR1 GTSNPN and CDR2 SVGIG (reference sequence). The ends were cut back, 4 bases at V and 4 bases at J, with 10 bases in the middle. The CDR3 loop is CAWKGPSYGYTF. The CDR3 coding sequence is TGTGCCTGGAAAGGCCCCAGCTATGGCTACACCTTC.